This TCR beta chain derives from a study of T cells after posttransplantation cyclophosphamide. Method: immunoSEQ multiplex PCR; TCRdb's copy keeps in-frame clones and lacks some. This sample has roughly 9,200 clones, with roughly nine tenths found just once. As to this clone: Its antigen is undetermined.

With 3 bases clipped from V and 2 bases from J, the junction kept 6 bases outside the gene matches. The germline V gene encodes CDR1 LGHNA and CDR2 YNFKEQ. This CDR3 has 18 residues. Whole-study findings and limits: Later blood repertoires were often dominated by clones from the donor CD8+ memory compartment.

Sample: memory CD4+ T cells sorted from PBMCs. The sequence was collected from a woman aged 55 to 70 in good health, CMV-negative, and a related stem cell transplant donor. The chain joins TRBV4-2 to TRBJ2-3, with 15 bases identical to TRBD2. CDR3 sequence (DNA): TGTGCCAGCAGCCAGGGACTAGCGGGAGGAGGGGTCACAGATACGCAGTATTTT. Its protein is CASSQGLAGGGVTDTQYF.